What follows describes a single T cell receptor beta chain. This receptor's antigen is unknown. The input lacks base qualities; no much larger clone sits a single base away. The record originates from a study of T-cell memory formation after mild COVID-19 (dated by TCRdb to the early 2020s). For the study in its entirety: Most TCR sequence clusters were specific to one of the two donors. The cohort comprised two young, previously healthy adult volunteers, one female and one male. In a couple of donors, T-cell clones that expanded and contracted after mild COVID-19 were followed by sequencing TCRalpha and TCRbeta repertoires longitudinally. Points the paper makes about the study in general: From day 15 to 85, contracting clones showed balanced CD4/CD8 phenotypes, whereas a second wave of clones that expanded from day 15 to 37 leaned towards CD4+. Some responding clones were detected in pre-infection memory, which suggested that pre-existing cross-reactive memory T cells had joined the SARS-CoV-2 response. SARS-CoV-2 specificity was not confirmed for the second-wave clones peaking on day 37. The study covered only a couple of mild cases, and larger cohorts including severe cases with pre-infection samples were considered necessary. Contracting CD4+ clones were located mainly in the CM and EM memory subsets, whereas CD8+ clones were found to be enriched in EMRA.

TCRdb records Illumina NovaSeq 6000 as the sequencer. cDNA libraries for TCRalpha and TCRbeta were prepared by 5'RACE using constant-segment primers, with sample barcodes and unique molecular identifiers added. Trizol reagent was used to extract RNA from every sample. The libraries were amplified in two PCR steps, and the second step added a second sample barcode and Illumina TruSeq adapters. Sequencing of the libraries was done on an Illumina NovaSeq, producing 2 x 150 bp paired-end reads. In the paper's pipeline: Demultiplexing of reads and collapsing into UMI-guided consensus sequences were performed with migec v1.2.7. Using mixcr v2.1.11, UMI consensuses were aligned to TRA and TRB V and J templates and then assembled into clonotypes. A clonotype was counted as expanded or contracted only if both edgeR and NoisET called the change significant, with noise models trained on biological replicates. edgeR calls used a false discovery rate-adjusted p below 0.01 and a log2 fold-change threshold of 1. As an exploratory analysis of dynamics, max-normalized trajectories of the 1000 most abundant clonotypes were examined by PCA with hierarchical clustering. The CD4 or CD8 phenotype of responding clones was assigned using the separately sequenced CD4+ and CD8+ repertoires. Starting from the raw public reads, TCRdb applied fastp trimming at Q25, assembled clones with MiXCR and retained in-frame beta chains. Entries are consolidated by CDR3 protein sequence, retaining the most common genes and DNA. These V and J calls are TCRdb output, not the study's own analysis. The sample table shows roughly 170,000 distinct CDR3 sequences, and about 21% are seen once. Roughly 23% of the sample belongs to the ten largest clones.

V loses 7 bases at its end and J loses 1 base; junction bases beyond the gene matches: 0. CDR1 and CDR2 are read off the germline V gene as KGHDR and SFDVKD. Its CDR3 holds 13 amino acids, cysteine through phenylalanine. Solely the CDR3 DNA is kept, with 39 bases framed from the first base. Ficoll-Paque density gradient centrifugation was used to isolate PBMCs. The sequenced sample consisted of PBMCs or a T cell subset sorted from them (not recorded which). The rearrangement joined TRBV24-1 to TRBJ2-3; a stretch of 8 junction bases matches TRBD1. The source is an adult woman who had mild COVID-19 (a few samples of this study predate the infection). The sample titles of this study are shuffled in the database, so cell type and time point are left out; the donor was told from shared clones. The DNA sequence follows: TGTGCCACCAGGGACAGGGGCACAGATACGCAGTATTTT. Translated, this is CATRDRGTDTQYF.